This T cell receptor (beta chain) was identified during a study of T cells in Graves' hyperthyroidism and ophthalmopathy. Study conclusions and caveats: Most thyroid clonotypes expanded above 0.001 were also detected in blood. Ophthalmopathy and stable hyperthyroidism were separated by a 13 V-J model. The model predicted ophthalmopathy a median around six months before onset.

About this clonotype: Its antigen remains unknown.

Template material for amplifying TCR beta CDR3 regions consisted of RNA transcripts. HTBI primers were employed in a first-round RT-PCR of the TCR CDR3. TCRdb itself ran the multiplex PCR reads through MiXCR, one entry per CDR3 protein. The sample contains about 500,000 distinct CDR3 sequences, about 16% of which appear only once. V dropped 5 bases and J dropped 6; count of bases not matched to a gene: 6. CDR1 and CDR2 (germline): SGHVS, FNYEAQ. There are 15 residues in the CDR3. Each person with ophthalmopathy scored at least 3 on the Clinical Activity Score, reached NOSPECS grade 4 or higher, and had been ill under 3 months.

What was sequenced was blood. The V and J genes are TRBV7-6 and TRBJ2-1; 11 nucleotides align to TRBD1. The source is a woman in her twenties or thirties with Graves' ophthalmopathy. DNA of the CDR3: TGTGCCAGCAGCGAGACCGGGACAGGGGGCAATGAGCAGTTCTTC. Protein product: CASSETGTGGNEQFF.